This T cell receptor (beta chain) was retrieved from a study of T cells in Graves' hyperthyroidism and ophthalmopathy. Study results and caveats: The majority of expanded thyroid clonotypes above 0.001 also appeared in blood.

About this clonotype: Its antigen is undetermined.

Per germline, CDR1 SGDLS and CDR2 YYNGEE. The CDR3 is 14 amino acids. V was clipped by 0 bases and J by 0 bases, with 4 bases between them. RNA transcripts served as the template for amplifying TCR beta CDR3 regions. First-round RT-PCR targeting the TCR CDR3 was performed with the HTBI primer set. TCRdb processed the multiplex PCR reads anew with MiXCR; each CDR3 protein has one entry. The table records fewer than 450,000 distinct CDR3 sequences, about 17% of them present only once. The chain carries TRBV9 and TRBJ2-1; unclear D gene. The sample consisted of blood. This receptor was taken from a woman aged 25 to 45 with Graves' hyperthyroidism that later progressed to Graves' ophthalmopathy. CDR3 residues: CASSVESSYNEQFF. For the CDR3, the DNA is TGTGCCAGCAGCGTAGAAAGCTCCTACAATGAGCAGTTCTTC.